Below are 30 T cell receptor beta chains sequenced from a single sample in a study of blood T cell repertoires in COVID-19. Data came from immunoSEQ multiplex PCR; TCRdb stores just in-frame clones and leaves some out. The table shows 200,000 to 300,000 clones, with 85% to 90% occurring only once. Source material: peripheral blood. Every receptor here comes from a woman aged 55-69 years with COVID-19, enrolled during active disease.

The table lists this clone with a count of one. The gene calls are TRBV5-4 and TRBJ1-2; tentatively, D is TRBD1 (5 bases). Germline assignment: CDR1 SGHNT and CDR2 YYREEE (reference sequence). The V end was cut by 4 bases, the J end by 5 bases, with 15 bases between. This CDR3 comprises 14 residues. The CDR3 DNA sequence: TGTGCCAGCAGCCCTGACGTTAGGGGATATGGCTACACCTTC. This encodes CASSPDVRGYGYTF.

The gene calls are TRBV28 and TRBJ2-7; D may be TRBD1 (6 bases). With 6 bases removed from V and 5 bases from J, the gap between germline ends came to 8 bases. The germline V gene encodes CDR1 MDHEN and CDR2 SYDVKM. CDR3 length equals 11 residues. In DNA form, the CDR3 reads TGTGCCAGCAGCCACAGGGACGAGCAGTACTTC. Amino acid sequence: CASSHRDEQYF.

The gene calls are TRBV6-2 or TRBV6-3 and TRBJ2-3; 13 bases are a match to TRBD2. Trimming took 2 bases from V and 1 from J; bases not matched to a gene: 12. Germline V gene data show CDR1 as MNHEY and CDR2 as SVGEGT. This CDR3 region has 20 residues. The CDR3 protein is CASSYTTGTSGARGTDTQYF. Here the CDR3 DNA reads TGTGCCAGCAGTTACACGACCGGGACTAGCGGGGCCAGGGGCACAGATACGCAGTATTTT.

The chain joins TRBV6-5 to TRBJ1-1, with 7 bases matching TRBD1. CDR3 length equals 13 residues. The trim removed 2 bases at V and 11 bases at J, leaving 8 bases unmatched. The V gene's germline CDR1 is MNHEY and CDR2 SVGAGI. CDR3 bases: TGTGCCAGCAGTTACAGGCAGGGGGTGTCGGCTTTCTTT. Its translation: CASSYRQGVSAFF.

The J gene is TRBJ1-2, the V gene TRBV19; 7 bases are a match to TRBD1. The V gene end was trimmed by 6 bases and the J gene end by 5 bases; junction bases not matched to a gene: 12. The germline V gene has CDR1 LNHDA and CDR2 SQIVND (reference sequence). The CDR3 runs 15 residues. CDR3 sequence (DNA): TGTGCCAGTAGACCCCCCTCGACAGGGAGGTATGGCTACACCTTC. Protein sequence: CASRPPSTGRYGYTF.

The V and J genes are TRBV9 and TRBJ2-1; D not resolved. CDR1 SGDLS and CDR2 YYNGEE come from the germline V gene. This CDR3 is built from 14 residues. Trimming took 0 bases from V and 7 from J, leaving 11 bases between them. The CDR3 DNA reads as TGTGCCAGCAGCGTAGCCCCTACTAAGAATGAGCAGTTCTTC. Translation gives CASSVAPTKNEQFF.

The chain links TRBV7-9 to TRBJ1-5, with D unresolved. V shed 5 bases and J shed 9 bases, with 14 bases lying between them. CDR1 is SEHNR, CDR2 FQNEAQ, per germline (reference sequence). The CDR3 consists of 13 residues. The CDR3 region has the DNA TGTGCCAGCAGCCCCACCGCATCGGGGCCCCAGCATTTT. Protein product: CASSPTASGPQHF. The whole variable domain, filled in from reference TRBV7-9 and TRBJ1-5, reads DTGVSQNPRHKITKRGQNVTFRCDPISEHNRLYWYRQTLGQGPEFLTYFQNEAQLEKSRLLSDRFSAERPKGSFSTLEIQRTEQGDSAMYLCASSPTASGPQHFGDGTRLSIL.

V gene TRBV15 combines with J gene TRBJ2-3; D unresolved. The CDR3 is 16 residues long. CDR1 LNHNV and CDR2 YYDKDF come from the germline V gene (reference sequence). V was cut by 1 base and J by 0 bases, with 11 bases left in between. The CDR3 coding sequence is TGTGCCACCAGCAGAGGTGGCGGATCTAGCACAGATACGCAGTATTTT. This gives the protein CATSRGGGSSTDTQYF.

The V and J genes are TRBV7-6 and TRBJ2-2; 13 bases match TRBD2. The CDR3 has 16 residues. V shed 3 bases and J 4 bases; nucleotides not matched to a gene: 2. CDR1 and CDR2 (germline): SGHVS, FNYEAQ. The DNA for the CDR3 is TGTGCCAGCAGCTTCGGACTAGCGGGAGTCACCGGGGAGCTGTTTTTT. This translates into CASSFGLAGVTGELFF. Filled out from reference TRBV7-6 and TRBJ2-2, the complete variable domain reads GAGVSQSPRYKVTKRGQDVALRCDPISGHVSLYWYRQALGQGPEFLTYFNYEAQQDKSGLPNDRFSAERPEGSISTLTIQRTEQRDSAMYRCASSFGLAGVTGELFFGEGSRLTVL.

CDR3 in amino acids: CASSHRVSGTGELFF. Here the CDR3 DNA reads TGTGCCAGCAGCCACAGGGTATCGGGCACCGGGGAGCTGTTTTTT. The V call is TRBV27, the J call TRBJ2-2; the D gene is possibly TRBD1 (6 bases). Germline lookup yields CDR1 MNHEY and CDR2 SMNVEV (reference sequence). Trimming removed 6 bases at V and 4 bases at J, with 15 bases between. The CDR3 is 15 amino acids.

This chain links TRBV27 with TRBJ1-5, with a weak D call TRBD1 (6 bases). V was cut by 4 bases and J by 1 base, with 14 bases left in between. This CDR3 contains 16 residues. Germline CDR1 MNHEY, CDR2 SMNVEV (reference sequence). CDR3 loop: CASSSLGQLSNQPQHF. DNA of the CDR3: TGTGCCAGCAGTTCTTTGGGACAACTAAGCAATCAGCCCCAGCATTTT.

Comment on this clone: The sample has other DNA sequences that encode this CDR3 too. This chain links TRBV30 with TRBJ1-3, with a possible D match to TRBD1 (5 bases). The CDR3 is 14 residues long. Germline V lookup: CDR1 GTSNPN, CDR2 SVGIG (reference sequence). V gave up 2 bases and J gave up 1 base, with 9 bases separating them. CDR3 region: CAWSLGGSGNTIYF. The CDR3 DNA reads TGTGCCTGGAGTCTCGGGGGATCTGGAAACACCATATATTTT.

The chain couples TRBV9 to TRBJ2-1, with TRBD2 matching 12 bases. From germline, CDR1 is SGDLS and CDR2 YYNGEE. V was pared by 4 bases and J by 1 base, with 9 bases of the junction left unmatched. The CDR3 length is 18 residues. DNA for the CDR3: TGTGCCAGCAGCTTTGGACTAGCGGGAAGGCGATCCTACAATGAGCAGTTCTTC. Its protein product is CASSFGLAGRRSYNEQFF. Full variable domain (missing parts from reference TRBV9 and TRBJ2-1): DSGVTQTPKHLITATGQRVTLRCSPRSGDLSVYWYQQSLDQGLQFLIQYYNGEERAKGNILERFSAQQFPDLHSELNLSSLELGDSALYFCASSFGLAGRRSYNEQFFGPGTRLTVL.

The chain is built from TRBV5-1 and TRBJ2-1; 8 bases are a match to TRBD2. Trimming took 5 bases from V and 7 from J; bases not matched to a gene: 14. Germline V gives CDR1 SGHRS, CDR2 YFSETQ. This CDR3 spans 16 amino acids. CDR3 region: CASRRGAGEGGNEQFF. The DNA for the CDR3 is TGCGCCAGCAGGAGAGGAGCGGGAGAGGGGGGGAATGAGCAGTTCTTC.

V gene TRBV10-3 combines with J gene TRBJ1-5, with 9 bases aligning to TRBD1. There are 15 residues in the CDR3. Germline values: CDR1 ENHRY, CDR2 SYGVKD. Trimming at V came to 5 bases and at J to 1 base, leaving 3 bases not matched to a gene. CDR3 DNA sequence: TGTGCCATCAGTAGGACAGGGGAAAGCAATCAGCCCCAGCATTTT. Translating it yields CAISRTGESNQPQHF.

The chain has TRBV30 and TRBJ1-3; TRBD1 agrees at 7 bases. The V gene's germline CDR1 is GTSNPN and CDR2 SVGIG (reference sequence). The V and J ends lost 4 bases and 0 bases, in that order; junction bases with no gene match: 6. CDR3 length equals 15 residues. CDR3 in DNA: TGTGCCTGGACCAAGACAGGGAACTCTGGAAACACCATATATTTT. Residues: CAWTKTGNSGNTIYF. Based on the CDR3 plus reference TRBV30 and TRBJ1-3, the full variable domain is SQTIHQWPATLVQPVGSPLSLECTVEGTSNPNLYWYRQAAGRGLQLLFYSVGIGQISSEVPQNLSASRPQDRQFILSSKKLLLSDSGFYLCAWTKTGNSGNTIYFGEGSWLTVV.

The chain recombines TRBV19 with TRBJ1-5; D is possibly TRBD1 (5 bases). The V end lost 3 bases, the J end lost 2 bases, and 11 bases lay between the germline ends. Germline V CDR1 and CDR2: LNHDA, SQIVND (reference sequence). This CDR3 spans 15 amino acids. CDR3 sequence: CASSMGRAGNQPQHF. The CDR3 DNA reads as TGTGCCAGTAGTATGGGCAGGGCCGGCAATCAGCCCCAGCATTTT.

The V and J genes are TRBV7-8 and TRBJ2-1; D gene unclear. The CDR3 loop spans 12 amino acids. V was shortened by 3 bases and J by 10 bases, with 10 bases between the two germline ends. Germline CDR1 is SGHVS and CDR2 is FQNEAQ. The CDR3 region has the DNA TGTGCCAGCAGCTTCCTAGTGCAGGAGCAGTTCTTC. Residues: CASSFLVQEQFF.

This rearrangement joins TRBV6-2 or TRBV6-3 to TRBJ1-2; the D is unclear. Germline V lookup: CDR1 MNHEY, CDR2 SVGEGT. This CDR3 is 13 amino acids long. Between the trimmed V and J ends, which lost 6 bases and 5 bases, there was a span of 13 bases. In DNA, the CDR3 is TGTGCCAGCAGCCTCGAGGCTTTTTATGGCTACACCTTC. Amino acids: CASSLEAFYGYTF.

The gene calls are TRBV29-1 and TRBJ1-1; 11 nucleotides align to TRBD1. Trimming cost V 5 bases and J 1 base; bases outside gene matches: 6. Germline loops: CDR1 SQVTM, CDR2 ANQGSEA. The CDR3 consists of 15 residues. Here the CDR3 DNA reads TGCAGCGTTCTGGGACAGGGGGACGGGAACACTGAAGCTTTCTTT. Its translation: CSVLGQGDGNTEAFF.

The V gene is TRBV4-1, the J gene TRBJ2-7, with TRBD2 matching 8 bases. V was pared by 4 bases and J by 0 bases, with 8 bases of the junction left unmatched. Germline CDR1 and CDR2: MGHRA and YSYEKL. CDR3 length: 16 amino acids. The CDR3 is CASSLLAGTLSYEQYF. Here the CDR3 DNA reads TGCGCCAGCAGCCTGTTAGCGGGAACCCTCTCCTACGAGCAGTACTTC.

V and J are TRBV29-1 and TRBJ1-1; 11 bases match TRBD1. The ends lost 6 bases at V and 0 bases at J; junction bases unmatched: 6. Looked up from germline, CDR1 is SQVTM and CDR2 is ANQGSEA. This CDR3 has 15 residues. The CDR3 spells CSVGTGGYMNTEAFF. The CDR3 DNA sequence: TGCAGCGTCGGGACAGGGGGATACATGAACACTGAAGCTTTCTTT.

This clone was seen just once. The chain has TRBV19 and TRBJ1-5; 9 bases line up with TRBD1. The CDR3 has 15 amino acids. Germline lookup yields CDR1 LNHDA and CDR2 SQIVND (reference sequence). V lost 5 bases to trimming and J lost 3 bases; unmatched junction nucleotides: 5. CDR3 protein: CASSLGQGFNQPQHF. CDR3 DNA sequence: TGTGCCAGTAGTCTCGGACAGGGGTTCAATCAGCCCCAGCATTTT.

J is TRBJ2-6 and V is TRBV5-1; TRBD2 matches 8 bases. Germline V gene lookup returns CDR1 SGHRS and CDR2 YFSETQ. Trimming cost V 6 bases and J 2 bases; bases outside gene matches: 7. The CDR3 spans 16 residues. The chain's CDR3 is CASKAGGRAGANVLTF. CDR3 sequence (DNA): TGCGCCAGCAAGGCGGGGGGTCGTGCTGGGGCCAACGTCCTGACTTTC.

The rearrangement joins TRBV30 to TRBJ2-3, with 8 bases fitting TRBD1. After removal of 0 bases from V and 1 base from J, the junction contained 6 bases not matched to a gene. The CDR3 runs to 16 residues. Germline V lookup: CDR1 GTSNPN, CDR2 SVGIG (reference sequence). CDR3 nucleotides: TGTGCCTGGAGTGTAGTGCTGACAGGGGGCACAGATACGCAGTATTTT. Its translation is CAWSVVLTGGTDTQYF.

The chain joins TRBV18 to TRBJ1-1; D may be TRBD1 (5 bases). Between the trimmed V and J ends, which lost 6 bases and 1 base, there was a span of 9 bases. The V gene's germline CDR1 is KGHSH and CDR2 LQKENI. The CDR3 length is 13 residues. Here the CDR3 DNA reads TGTGCCAGCTCGGGGCAGACGAACACTGAAGCTTTCTTT. Protein: CASSGQTNTEAFF.

The chain is built from TRBV9 and TRBJ1-3; D possibly corresponds to TRBD1 (6 bases). There are 15 residues in the CDR3. The ends were cut back, 2 bases at V and 0 bases at J, with 9 bases in the middle. Per the germline V gene, CDR1 is SGDLS and CDR2 is YYNGEE. This chain's CDR3 is CASSVRGNSGNTIYF. DNA for the CDR3: TGTGCCAGCAGCGTCAGGGGCAACTCTGGAAACACCATATATTTT.

This chain links TRBV11-3 with TRBJ2-1, with 10 nucleotides matching TRBD2. CDR1 and CDR2 (germline): SGHNT, YENEEA. This CDR3 has 14 residues. V lost 5 bases and J lost 10; bases outside the gene matches: 8. The CDR3 bases are TGTGCCAGCAGCCCGCTAGCGGGAGCCGGGGAGCAGTTCTTC. Protein: CASSPLAGAGEQFF.

This clone was counted many times. The gene calls are TRBV25-1 and TRBJ2-1; TRBD2 agrees at 9 bases. This CDR3 has 16 amino acids. V lost 5 bases, J lost 0 bases, and 5 bases stayed unmatched. Germline V lookup: CDR1 MGHDK, CDR2 SYGVNS. CDR3 sequence: CASSSSGRTSYNEQFF. DNA for the CDR3: TGTGCCAGCAGTAGTAGCGGGAGAACCTCCTACAATGAGCAGTTCTTC.

The chain couples TRBV24-1 to TRBJ2-3; 13 positions match TRBD2. CDR1 KGHDR and CDR2 SFDVKD come from the germline V gene. Germline trimming cut 4 bases from V and 5 bases from J; bases unmatched to any gene: 8. The CDR3 has 17 residues. CDR3 protein: CATSDRRTSGSVDTQYF. CDR3 DNA: TGTGCCACCAGTGACCGACGGACTAGCGGGAGTGTAGATACGCAGTATTTT.